This TCR beta chain was sequenced during a study of OX40 agonist ivuxolimab in advanced cancers. On the study more broadly: Clinicians treated patients with ivuxolimab, an agonistic anti-OX40 (CD134) antibody. In three patients, partial responses were observed, one with hepatocellular carcinoma and two with cutaneous melanoma. General study results and limits: The specificity for antigen of the expanded peripheral T cells was not determined. Among T cells, CD8+ cells averaged more expanded clones than CD4+ cells.

To note about this clone: The antigen is undetermined.

Assay used: immunoSEQ multiplex PCR; TCRdb lists only in-frame clones, some missing. The top ten clones hold approximately 10% of a sample with some 22,000 clones, approximately 88% of them seen once. The V end was cut by 4 bases, the J end by 2 bases, with 13 bases between. This CDR3 spans 15 amino acids. Per the germline V gene, CDR1 is SGDLS and CDR2 is YYNGEE. The gene calls are TRBV9 and TRBJ1-3; maybe TRBD1 (5 bases). The source was CD4+ or CD8+ T cells sorted from blood, collected in a trial of the OX40 agonist ivuxolimab. This sequence was found in an adult with an advanced solid tumor such as melanoma, head and neck, liver or kidney cancer. CDR3 in amino acids: CASSIRQNPGNTIYF. The CDR3 coding sequence is TGTGCCAGCAGCATTAGACAGAATCCTGGAAACACCATATATTTT.